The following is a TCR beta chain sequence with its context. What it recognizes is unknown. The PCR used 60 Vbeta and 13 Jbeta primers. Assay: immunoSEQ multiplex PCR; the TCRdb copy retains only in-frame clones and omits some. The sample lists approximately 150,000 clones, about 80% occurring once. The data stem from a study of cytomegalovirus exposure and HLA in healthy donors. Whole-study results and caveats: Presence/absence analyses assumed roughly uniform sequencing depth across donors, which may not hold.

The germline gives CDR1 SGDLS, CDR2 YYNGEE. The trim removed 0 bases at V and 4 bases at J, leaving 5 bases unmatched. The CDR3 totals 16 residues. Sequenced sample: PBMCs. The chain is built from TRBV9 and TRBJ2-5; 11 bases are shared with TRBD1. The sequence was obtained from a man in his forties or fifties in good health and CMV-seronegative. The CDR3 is CASSVGGGQGAETQYF. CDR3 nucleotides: TGTGCCAGCAGCGTAGGGGGAGGACAGGGGGCAGAGACCCAGTACTTC.